This TCR beta chain appears in the sequencing data of a study of blood T cell repertoires in COVID-19. Turning to the study itself: The study drew acute and convalescent COVID-19 samples from the United States, Italy and Spain. Sample material is recorded as cDNA or gDNA derived from T cells, B-cell-depleted T cells, or PBMCs.

In the original workflow: Reference gene primer amplification in the assay estimated nucleated cell counts. Produced via immunoSEQ multiplex PCR; TCRdb's table is partial and in-frame only. Clone size and V and J calls were adopted from that table, with D and trimming inferred from the DNA. The sample has about 190,000 clones, around 90% seen once. V lost 6 bases and J lost 10; bases outside the gene matches: 6. From germline, CDR1 is MNHEY and CDR2 SVGAGI. The CDR3 has 14 amino acids. This chain joins TRBV6-5 and TRBJ1-6; 10 nucleotides align to TRBD1. Sequencing was carried out using peripheral blood. This TCR came from a man between 45 and 60 years old with acute or convalescent COVID-19. CDR3 loop: CASRLGQGGSPLHF. CDR3 coding DNA: TGTGCCAGCAGGCTAGGACAGGGGGGGTCACCCCTCCACTTT.